This T cell receptor beta chain was recorded in a study of OX40 agonist ivuxolimab in advanced cancers. About the study as a whole: Ivuxolimab was a fully human IgG2 agonistic monoclonal antibody targeting the costimulatory receptor OX40 (CD134). In the dose-escalation cohort, 82.7% of patients were male, and the mean age was approximately 60 years, with a range of roughly 20 to 85. Prior anti-PD-1, anti-PD-L1 or anti-CTLA-4 therapy was permitted, and approximately 40% of dose-escalation patients had received checkpoint inhibitors. Peripheral TCRbeta sequencing aimed to test whether ivuxolimab altered TCR sequence diversity and caused clonal T-cell expansion. Intravenous ivuxolimab was administered to patients every 2 weeks at six dose levels: 0.01, 0.1, 0.3, 1.5, 3 and 10 mg/kg. The paper reports the monotherapy dose-escalation portion (N = 52 patients) of the phase I ivuxolimab trial. Among the roughly 50 dose-escalation patients, around 20 had hepatocellular carcinoma, approximately 15 melanoma, 9 renal cell carcinoma and 9 head and neck cancer. Partial responses occurred in three dose-escalation patients, of whom one had hepatocellular carcinoma and two had cutaneous melanoma. Findings and caveats that apply to the study as a whole: Antigen specificity was not determined for the clonally expanded peripheral T cells. Low levels of normalized T-cell clonal expansion were also seen in some patients who did not respond. At doses of 0.1 to 3.0 mg/kg, clonal expansion of both CD4+ and CD8+ T cells in blood was seen between baseline and week 6. In the 0.1-3.0 mg/kg groups, partial responders were among the patients with the lowest normalized peripheral clonal expansion, particularly in CD8+ T cells. On average, CD8+ T cells showed more expanded clones than CD4+ T cells after ivuxolimab.

V trim: 0 bases; J trim: 0 bases; unmatched bases: 7. The CDR3, from cysteine to phenylalanine, totals 17 residues. The CDR3 DNA has 51 bases and is translated from base 1. The germline V gene specifies LGHNA as CDR1 and YNFKEQ as CDR2. Patients with autoimmune disease history or receiving systemic immunosuppression were excluded from the trial. Peripheral blood for TCR sequencing was collected from all dose cohorts at baseline, on cycle 4 day 1, and on cycle 7 day 1. The samples were drawn from a first-in-human, open-label, multicenter phase I dose-escalation trial of ivuxolimab. Adults with locally advanced or metastatic head and neck squamous cell, hepatocellular, melanoma or renal cell carcinoma were enrolled in the trial. Before TCR sequencing, CD4+ T cells and CD8+ T cells were sorted from peripheral blood as separate populations. As to this clone: Its antigen is unknown. Base qualities are missing; no much larger clone stands one base away.

To sequence the TCRbeta CDR3 region, genomic DNA was isolated from the sorted cells. The immunoSEQ Assay was used for sequencing of TCRbeta CDR3 regions. Entries here come from immuneACCESS through TCRdb and include only in-frame sequences with V and J called. Some clones fail to appear in such tables; in the studies checked, an unresolved V gene covers under half of the shortfall, and the cause of the remainder is unknown. This sample is represented by 90,000 to 120,000 clones; approximately 89% of them were singletons. The ten largest account for roughly 1.3% of the sample. The TCR originated in an adult with an advanced solid tumor such as melanoma, head and neck, liver or kidney cancer. The sequence links TRBV4-2 to TRBJ2-7; TRBD2 aligns with 8 central bases. The sequencing used CD4+ or CD8+ T cells sorted from blood, collected in a trial of the OX40 agonist ivuxolimab. The CDR3 reads CASSQDVGLAHSYEQYF. The nucleotide sequence reads as follows: TGTGCCAGCAGCCAAGATGTAGGACTAGCCCACTCCTACGAGCAGTACTTC.